This TCR beta chain derives from a study of T cells in Graves' hyperthyroidism and ophthalmopathy. RNA transcripts provided the source from which TCR beta CDR3 regions were amplified. The HTBI set primed first-round TCR CDR3 RT-PCR. TCRdb redid the calling of the multiplex PCR reads with MiXCR, one entry per CDR3 protein. The sample contains hundreds of thousands of distinct CDR3 sequences, 46% of which appear only once. The CDR3 runs to 11 residues. V was cut by 6 bases and J by 3 bases, with 5 bases left in between. Many counts were recorded for this clonotype. The sample comprised peripheral blood or thyroid tissue (not recorded which). This sequence originates from a woman aged 18-29 years with Graves' hyperthyroidism. This chain uses TRBV12-3 or TRBV12-4 with TRBJ1-1; no clear D gene. The CDR3 DNA reads TGTGCCAGCAGGCGGTACACTGAAGCTTTCTTT. This encodes CASRRYTEAFF.